What follows is one T cell receptor beta chain and its context. Its specificity is not known. The data belong to a study of post-analysis software for immune sequencing data. Study information: Multiple sclerosis in the patients followed relapsing-remitting, secondary progressive and progressive-relapsing courses.

Overall study results and limits: The study found significantly lower normalized Chao1 diversity in multiple sclerosis patients than in controls. Patients carried four or five TRBV segments more frequently than controls did, and TRBV5-6, TRBV5-1 and TRBV20-1 were among them.

Unique molecular identifiers were carried by the TCR beta cDNA libraries. TCRdb itself ran the PCR reads through MiXCR, one entry per CDR3 protein. The sample carries fewer than 550,000 distinct CDR3 sequences, 30% to 40% recorded once. This CDR3 spans 16 amino acids. Trimming at V came to 2 bases and at J to 4 bases, leaving 6 bases not matched to a gene. The germline V gene encodes CDR1 KGHSH and CDR2 LQKENI. This clonotype originated in a girl younger than 18 with multiple sclerosis. This chain links TRBV18 with TRBJ2-2; 8 positions match TRBD1. Sample: blood. The CDR3 coding sequence is TGTGCCAGCTCACCATTGACAGGGGCGAGCACCGGGGAGCTGTTTTTT. Amino acid sequence: CASSPLTGASTGELFF.